This T cell receptor (beta chain) was recovered during a study of T cell changes during pregnancy in multiple sclerosis (dated by TCRdb to the late 2010s). About the full investigation: In women with multiple sclerosis, the researchers looked at how the T cell repertoire shifted as pregnancy progressed.

Comment on this clone: Its antigen specificity is not known. Per-base qualities were not stored, and no clone one base away is much larger.

The germline V gene specifies MGHDK as CDR1 and SYGVNS as CDR2. A distance of 10 bases separates the germline ends of V and J, which lose 6 bases and 4 bases respectively. From cysteine to phenylalanine, the CDR3 is 14 amino acids long. Only the CDR3 region is kept as DNA, spanning 42 bases read in frame from base 1. Receptor libraries were prepared by the immunoSEQ multiplex PCR assay. Drawn from immuneACCESS, this table holds only the in-frame rearrangements with V and J called that TCRdb kept. Clones are partly lost; checked studies trace under half to an unresolved V gene and leave the rest unexplained. The sample has 45,000 to 55,000 clones on record, 85% to 95% of them singletons. Jointly, the top ten make up roughly 5.5% of the sample.

Source: CD8+ T cells from peripheral blood mononuclear cells, taken before pregnancy. The chain couples TRBV25-1 to TRBJ1-6; the D gene is possibly TRBD1, with 5 bases matching. This receptor was identified in a female donor with multiple sclerosis, enrolled in a pregnancy study. The DNA sequence is as follows: TGTGCCAGCAGGGACACCGATTATAATTCACCCCTCCACTTT. Translated, it reads CASRDTDYNSPLHF.